These 28 T cell receptor beta chains were sequenced from one sample in a study of brain T cells in children with intractable seizures. Here immunoSEQ multiplex PCR was the method, and the copy in TCRdb shows in-frame clones only, minus some. The sample contains roughly 64,000 clones, roughly 95% of which appear only once. Sequencing was performed on peripheral blood, taken at surgery. The receptors originated from a boy younger than two with focal cortical dysplasia and intractable seizures.

The chain has TRBV3-1 (or the pseudogene TRBV3-2) and TRBJ2-3; D is uncertain. The V end lost 1 base, the J end lost 3 bases, and 8 bases lay between the germline ends. CDR3 size: 14 residues. CDR1 LGHDT and CDR2 YNNKEL come from the germline V gene (reference sequence). CDR3: CASSQVRGTDTQYF. Written as DNA, the CDR3 is TGTGCCAGCAGCCAAGTTCGAGGAACAGATACGCAGTATTTT.

This chain joins TRBV7-2 and TRBJ2-1; D possibly matches TRBD1 or TRBD2 (5 bases each). The CDR3 sequence is 14 residues long. The germline CDR1 and CDR2 sequences are SGHTA and FQGNSA. V dropped 5 bases and J dropped 3 bases, with 11 bases sitting between them. The chain's CDR3 is CASSGGMIYNEQFF. The CDR3 bases are TGTGCCAGCAGCGGGGGAATGATCTACAATGAGCAGTTCTTC.

For this clone: Mismatch with germline at one junction end may stem from a read error. The rearrangement joins TRBV7-2 to TRBJ2-1; D may match TRBD1 or TRBD2 (5 bases each). The CDR3 has 18 residues. Germline CDR1 SGHTA, CDR2 FQGNSA. The chain's CDR3 is CASSLESSVGAWYSEQFF. CDR3 nucleotides: TGTGCCAGCAGCTTAGAGTCGAGCGTCGGGGCTTGGTACAGTGAGCAGTTCTTC.

The rearrangement joins TRBV29-1 to TRBJ2-3; TRBD2 might be the D (6 bases). The CDR3 length is 15 residues. With 6 bases removed from V and 0 bases from J, the gap between germline ends came to 16 bases. From germline, CDR1 is SQVTM and CDR2 ANQGSEA. CDR3 in DNA: TGCAGCGTGACCCTAGCGACCCGGAGCACAGATACGCAGTATTTT. It is translated as CSVTLATRSTDTQYF.

The chain is built from TRBV4-1 and TRBJ1-3, with D possibly being TRBD1 (5 bases). The CDR3 extends over 15 amino acids. The V end was cut by 1 base, the J end by 2 bases, with 9 bases between. Germline V gives CDR1 MGHRA, CDR2 YSYEKL. DNA of the CDR3: TGCGCCAGCAGCCAAGGTTCAGGGCCTGGAAACACCATATATTTT. It yields the protein CASSQGSGPGNTIYF.

The chain couples TRBV4-1 to TRBJ2-5; TRBD1 matches at 8 bases. The V segment lost 0 bases and the J segment 4 bases; nucleotides outside the gene matches: 13. This CDR3 has 18 amino acids. The germline gives CDR1 MGHRA, CDR2 YSYEKL. The CDR3 DNA reads TGCGCCAGCAGCCAAGATGCTCCGGGCAGGGGGCTCCGAGAGACCCAGTACTTC. This gives the protein CASSQDAPGRGLRETQYF.

The V call is TRBV18, the J call TRBJ2-3; possibly TRBD2 for D (6 bases). Germline V gives CDR1 KGHSH, CDR2 LQKENI. The CDR3 has 14 residues. The V and J ends lost 4 bases and 4 bases respectively, with 12 bases between them. The CDR3 loop is CASSQLGGADTQYF. CDR3 nucleotide sequence: TGTGCCAGCTCACAACTTGGCGGGGCAGATACGCAGTATTTT. Together with reference TRBV18 and TRBJ2-3, the CDR3 gives the full variable domain: NAGVMQNPRHLVRRRGQEARLRCSPMKGHSHVYWYRQLPEEGLKFMVYLQKENIIDESGMPKERFSAEFPKEGPSILRIQQVVRGDSAAYFCASSQLGGADTQYFGPGTRLTVL.

The CDR3 spells CASSSRRPRANTEAFF. The CDR3 DNA reads TGTGCCAGCAGCTCCCGACGGCCCAGGGCGAACACTGAAGCTTTCTTT. The V gene is TRBV6-6, the J gene TRBJ1-1; TRBD1 is a possible D gene (5 bases). The CDR3 contains 16 residues. Looked up from germline, CDR1 is MNHNY and CDR2 is SVGAGI (reference sequence). The V end was cut by 6 bases, the J end by 1 base, with 18 bases between.

V and J are TRBV10-3 and TRBJ1-1; D might be TRBD1 (6 bases). CDR1 ENHRY and CDR2 SYGVKD come from the germline V gene. V dropped 9 bases and J dropped 4 bases, with 9 bases sitting between them. The CDR3 contains 11 residues. Here the CDR3 DNA reads TGTGCCATAGGGGGGTTCACTGAAGCTTTCTTT. Its protein is CAIGGFTEAFF.

The chain couples TRBV19 to TRBJ1-1, with no clear D. The CDR3 has 11 amino acids. Germline CDR1 reads LNHDA; CDR2 reads SQIVND (reference sequence). V was clipped by 8 bases and J by 4 bases, with 8 bases between them. The CDR3 region has the DNA TGTGCCAGTCCTGGATGCACTGAAGCTTTCTTT. Translated, it gives CASPGCTEAFF. Full variable domain (outside the CDR3, taken from reference TRBV19 and TRBJ1-1): DGGITQSPKYLFRKEGQNVTLSCEQNLNHDAMYWYRQDPGQGLRLIYYSQIVNDFQKGDIAEGYSVSREKKESFPLTVTSAQKNPTAFYLCASPGCTEAFFGQGTRLTVV.

The rearrangement links TRBV14 to TRBJ1-6, with 7 bases fitting TRBD1. Looked up from germline, CDR1 is SGHDN and CDR2 is FVKESK. The CDR3 covers 16 residues. The CDR3, as DNA: TGTGGAACGGGACAGTCGACCGACCCATATAATTCACCCCTCCACTTT. It is translated as CGTGQSTDPYNSPLHF.

The rearrangement joins TRBV3-1 (or the pseudogene TRBV3-2) to TRBJ1-6; D is unresolved. V was trimmed by 2 bases and J by 10 bases, leaving 15 bases between them. Germline CDR1 LGHDT, CDR2 YNNKEL (reference sequence). This CDR3 region has 15 residues. The CDR3 DNA reads TGTGCCAGCAGCCAAATGGTCAGTACGGTGTCACCCCTCCACTTT. As protein: CASSQMVSTVSPLHF.

This chain uses TRBV27 with TRBJ2-1; 9 nucleotides align to TRBD2. CDR1 MNHEY and CDR2 SMNVEV come from the germline V gene (reference sequence). This CDR3 is 16 amino acids long. V lost 1 base, J lost 4 bases, and 5 bases stayed unmatched. As DNA, the CDR3 is TGTGCCAGCAGTTTATTAGGCGGGGGGGCTTACAATGAGCAGTTCTTC. Protein: CASSLLGGGAYNEQFF.

The chain uses TRBV7-2 and TRBJ2-7, with D maybe TRBD2 (6 bases). V dropped 1 base and J dropped 0 bases, with 7 bases sitting between them. The CDR3 has 14 residues. In germline, CDR1 is SGHTA, CDR2 FQGNSA. The CDR3 DNA reads as TGTGCCAGCAGCTTAGGGAGGGGCTCCTACGAGCAGTACTTC. It codes for CASSLGRGSYEQYF.

The rearrangement uses TRBV10-3 and TRBJ1-5, with D hard to call. The CDR3 is made up of 13 amino acids. V dropped 0 bases and J dropped 3 bases, with 3 bases sitting between them. Germline CDR1 and CDR2: ENHRY and SYGVKD. This CDR3 is CAISESLNQPQHF. DNA for the CDR3: TGTGCCATCAGTGAGTCTCTCAATCAGCCCCAGCATTTT.

The V gene is TRBV5-4, the J gene TRBJ2-3; D ambiguous. CDR1 and CDR2 from the germline V gene are SGHNT and YYREEE (reference sequence). The V and J ends lost 2 bases and 2 bases respectively, with 15 bases between them. This CDR3 is built from 16 residues. The CDR3 spells CASSFGVEVPTDTQYF. CDR3 sequence (DNA): TGTGCCAGCAGCTTTGGCGTAGAGGTCCCCACAGATACGCAGTATTTT. Together with reference TRBV5-4 and TRBJ2-3, the CDR3 gives the full variable domain: ETGVTQSPTHLIKTRGQQVTLRCSSQSGHNTVSWYQQALGQGPQFIFQYYREEENGRGNFPPRFSGLQFPNYSSELNVNALELDDSALYLCASSFGVEVPTDTQYFGPGTRLTVL.

This clone has just one count. This chain joins TRBV5-4 and TRBJ1-4, with 9 bases identical to TRBD1. The germline CDR1 and CDR2 sequences are SGHNT and YYREEE (reference sequence). This CDR3 is 18 amino acids long. The ends lost 4 bases at V and 5 bases at J; junction bases unmatched: 15. The CDR3 loop is CASSPVPGQGGRNEKLFF. CDR3 bases: TGTGCCAGCAGCCCTGTCCCGGGACAGGGTGGTAGGAATGAAAAACTGTTTTTT.

The gene calls are TRBV5-1 and TRBJ2-7, with a possible D match to TRBD2 (5 bases). Germline CDR1 SGHRS, CDR2 YFSETQ. The CDR3 runs to 13 residues. Trimming cost V 2 bases and J 2 bases, with 8 bases left between them. Written as DNA, the CDR3 is TGCGCCAGCAGCTTCGGGATCCCCTACGAGCAGTACTTC. Protein sequence: CASSFGIPYEQYF.

This clone has a single count. V gene TRBV7-2 combines with J gene TRBJ1-2; D gene unclear. Trimming removed 5 bases from V and 4 bases from J, with 17 bases in between. The CDR3 is 15 residues long. Per the germline V gene, CDR1 is SGHTA and CDR2 is FQGNSA. Written as DNA, the CDR3 is TGTGCCAGCAGCCCTCGGCACCTGATCGGCTATGGCTACACCTTC. Translation: CASSPRHLIGYGYTF. Filled out from reference TRBV7-2 and TRBJ1-2, the complete variable domain reads GAGVSQSPSNKVTEKGKDVELRCDPISGHTALYWYRQSLGQGLEFLIYFQGNSAPDKSGLPSDRFSAERTGGSVSTLTIQRTQQEDSAVYLCASSPRHLIGYGYTFGSGTRLTVV.

V usage is TRBV4-1 and J usage is TRBJ2-1, with 8 bases identical to TRBD2. This CDR3 is built from 16 residues. Germline trimming cut 4 bases from V and 2 bases from J; bases unmatched to any gene: 7. Per the germline V gene, CDR1 is MGHRA and CDR2 is YSYEKL. CDR3 sequence: CASSLSVAGTYNEQFF. DNA of the CDR3: TGCGCCAGCAGCCTTTCGGTAGCGGGGACCTACAATGAGCAGTTCTTC.

V gene TRBV27 combines with J gene TRBJ2-5; 9 nucleotides align to TRBD1. Germline V gene sequence: CDR1 MNHEY, CDR2 SMNVEV (reference sequence). Trimming at V came to 6 bases and at J to 1 base, leaving 9 bases not matched to a gene. The CDR3 runs to 16 residues. This CDR3 is CASSAPGQGRQETQYF. The CDR3 DNA follows: TGTGCCAGCAGCGCTCCGGGACAGGGACGCCAAGAGACCCAGTACTTC.

This clone was observed once. The CDR3 here is CASSLGSPSTDTQYF. For the CDR3, the DNA is TGCGCCAGCAGCCTCGGGAGCCCGAGCACAGATACGCAGTATTTT. This sequence joins TRBV5-1 and TRBJ2-3; possible D gene TRBD2, 6 bases. The CDR3 is made up of 15 amino acids. The V gene lost 4 bases and the J gene lost 0 bases, with 12 bases spanning the gap. Germline CDR1 is SGHRS and CDR2 is YFSETQ.

The V and J genes are TRBV19 and TRBJ1-5, with D unclear. Germline V gene sequence: CDR1 LNHDA, CDR2 SQIVND (reference sequence). The length of the CDR3 is 15 residues. V shed 2 bases and J shed 0 bases, with 8 bases lying between them. The DNA of the CDR3 is TGTGCCAGTAGTATACCTGGCTATAGCAATCAGCCCCAGCATTTT. It yields the protein CASSIPGYSNQPQHF.

V gene TRBV27 combines with J gene TRBJ2-5, with 9 bases that match TRBD2. The CDR3 totals 17 residues. V was pared by 1 base and J by 1 base, with 7 bases of the junction left unmatched. From germline, CDR1 is MNHEY and CDR2 SMNVEV (reference sequence). The DNA of the CDR3 is TGTGCCAGCAGTTTATATTTTAGCGGGAGATTCCAAGAGACCCAGTACTTC. Its translation is CASSLYFSGRFQETQYF.

V is TRBV3-1 (or the pseudogene TRBV3-2) and J is TRBJ2-1; D may be TRBD2 (6 bases). With 3 bases removed from V and 4 bases from J, the gap between germline ends came to 10 bases. Germline loops: CDR1 LGHDT, CDR2 YNNKEL (reference sequence). CDR3 length equals 14 residues. Written as DNA, the CDR3 is TGTGCCAGCAGCCAGGGGGGTGCTTACAATGAGCAGTTCTTC. Protein: CASSQGGAYNEQFF.

The V call is TRBV2, the J call TRBJ1-1; D is unresolved. The CDR3 runs to 13 residues. V lost 0 bases to trimming and J lost 10 bases, with 12 bases between them. Germline V gene sequence: CDR1 SNHLY, CDR2 FYNNEI. Here the CDR3 reads CASSEAQRARAFF. The DNA of the CDR3 is TGTGCCAGCAGTGAAGCGCAGAGGGCGCGAGCTTTCTTT.

This chain connects TRBV10-1 to TRBJ1-4; unclear D gene. The germline V gene encodes CDR1 WNHNN and CDR2 SYGVQD (reference sequence). The ends were cut back, 10 bases at V and 4 bases at J, with 16 bases in the middle. The CDR3 has 14 residues. The CDR3 sequence: CANRLLGSNEKLFF. For the CDR3, the DNA is TGCGCCAATCGGCTACTAGGGAGTAATGAAAAACTGTTTTTT.

The chain employs TRBV19 and TRBJ2-2, with a weak D call TRBD2 (5 bases). The CDR3 spans 16 residues. V was cut by 6 bases and J by 6 bases, with 20 bases left in between. Per germline, CDR1 LNHDA and CDR2 SQIVND (reference sequence). The CDR3 bases are TGTGCCAGTAGCTATCCAAAACACCGGAGGTCCGGGGAGCTGTTTTTT. Translation: CASSYPKHRRSGELFF.